This TCR beta chain appears in the sequencing data of a study of PD-1 blockade in classical Hodgkin lymphoma. Points on this clone: The antigen is undetermined.

The CDR3 has 15 amino acids. Germline V lookup: CDR1 MDHEN, CDR2 SYDVKM. Trimming took 7 bases from V and 13 from J, leaving 23 bases between them. Profiled with immunoSEQ multiplex PCR; TCRdb holds only in-frame clones, not every one. The data show tens of thousands of clones, roughly 70% seen once. The patients all showed relapse after autologous stem cell transplantation, while their brentuximab vedotin exposure varied. Overall study results and limits: For complete responders, baseline diversity was comparable to that of newly diagnosed patients.

This TCR came from a human donor with classical Hodgkin lymphoma. This sample comprised peripheral blood mononuclear cells (PBMCs), obtained at baseline. The J gene is TRBJ1-6, the V gene TRBV28; unclear D gene. DNA of the CDR3: TGTGCCAGCATTTCAACCGGACGTCAATTCTTGCCCCTCCACTTT. Protein: CASISTGRQFLPLHF.